Included here is one T cell receptor beta chain sequence, with context. Its antigen remains unknown. The data were taken from a study of radiation and T cells in renal cell carcinoma. Regarding the study as a whole: Top tumor clonotypes rose in blood 2 weeks post-radiation, then contracted.

The CDR3 is made up of 15 amino acids. Per the germline V gene, CDR1 is SGHTA and CDR2 is FQGNSA. V lost 5 bases and J 2 bases, leaving 13 bases between the germline ends. Sequenced by immunoSEQ multiplex PCR; TCRdb stores in-frame clones only, minus some. The table shows 150,000 to 200,000 clones, with roughly nine tenths occurring only once. Documented time point: blood 4 weeks post-SBRT, at nephrectomy. Treatment in this sample: 15 Gy SBRT to primary tumor, nephrectomy 4 weeks later. Nephrectomy followed 15 Gy stereotactic body radiation by 4 weeks. Here the sequenced sample was blood, taken from a patient whose treatment included radiotherapy and nephrectomy. The receptor comes from a woman aged 50 to 60 with renal cell carcinoma. The chain has TRBV7-2 and TRBJ1-5; D remains ambiguous. CDR3 residues: CASSASGIRNQPQHF. CDR3 in DNA: TGTGCCAGCAGCGCCAGCGGAATACGCAATCAGCCCCAGCATTTT. The whole variable domain, remainder taken from reference TRBV7-2 and TRBJ1-5, is GAGVSQSPSNKVTEKGKDVELRCDPISGHTALYWYRQSLGQGLEFLIYFQGNSAPDKSGLPSDRFSAERTGGSVSTLTIQRTQQEDSAVYLCASSASGIRNQPQHFGDGTRLSIL.